These 24 T cell receptor beta chains originate from one sample sequenced in a study of blood T cell repertoires in COVID-19. Sequencing was performed with immunoSEQ multiplex PCR; in TCRdb, only in-frame clones are kept and a portion is missing. The table records about 220,000 clones, about 90% of them present only once. The source material was peripheral blood. These TCRs come from a man aged 35 to 55 with active or convalescent COVID-19.

CDR3 DNA: TGCGCCAGCAGCTCGACGCCGGGTCGACGGGGGTATTTT. Protein: CASSSTPGRRGYF. The chain links TRBV5-1 to TRBJ2-3; tentatively, D is TRBD2 (5 bases). Trimming left V 3 bases short and J 14 bases short, with 19 bases between. Germline CDR1 SGHRS, CDR2 YFSETQ. The CDR3 is 13 residues long.

V is TRBV4-2 and J is TRBJ2-7; 9 bases are shared with TRBD1. With V trimmed by 2 bases and J by 3 bases, 8 bases remained unmatched. CDR3 length equals 16 residues. Germline-derived CDR1 and CDR2 are LGHNA and YNFKEQ. CDR3 in amino acids: CASSQSLGQGHYEQYF. CDR3 nucleotide sequence: TGTGCCAGCAGCCAATCACTCGGACAGGGGCACTACGAGCAGTACTTC.

The chain uses TRBV6-5 and TRBJ1-2; 9 nucleotides agree with TRBD1. This CDR3 is built from 14 residues. With 7 bases clipped from V and 8 bases from J, the junction kept 11 bases outside the gene matches. Looked up from germline, CDR1 is MNHEY and CDR2 is SVGAGI. As DNA, the CDR3 is TGTGCCAGCAATTCGGGACAGGGAGTCGGAGGCTACACCTTC. Its protein product is CASNSGQGVGGYTF.

This clone was found once. The CDR3 region has the DNA TGTGCCAGCAGTGAGGCCGCGGCTAATGAAAAACTGTTTTTT. It codes for CASSEAAANEKLFF. This rearrangement joins TRBV2 to TRBJ1-4; D gene ambiguous. This CDR3 has 14 amino acids. The germline V gene has CDR1 SNHLY and CDR2 FYNNEI. V lost 3 bases and J 3 bases, leaving 8 bases between the germline ends.

The chain employs TRBV29-1 and TRBJ2-7; D might be TRBD2 (5 bases). The germline V gene encodes CDR1 SQVTM and CDR2 ANQGSEA. The CDR3 totals 11 residues. Trimming took off 3 bases at V and 7 bases at J, with 10 bases between the two ends. In nucleotides, the CDR3 is TGCAGCGTTGATCTAGCCGGGGAGCAGTACTTC. It specifies CSVDLAGEQYF.

The chain employs TRBV9 and TRBJ1-6, with TRBD1 identical over 9 bases. Losses at the gene ends were 5 bases for V and 7 bases for J; bases not matched to a gene: 7. The CDR3 consists of 15 residues. Germline assignment: CDR1 SGDLS and CDR2 YYNGEE. The CDR3 DNA reads TGTGCCAGCAGAGAAAGGGACAGGGCGAATTCACCCCTCCACTTT. Its translation: CASRERDRANSPLHF.

The chain has TRBV4-2 and TRBJ2-5, with 11 bases identical to TRBD2. In germline, CDR1 is LGHNA, CDR2 YNFKEQ. This CDR3 spans 16 amino acids. The V segment lost 4 bases and the J segment 3 bases; nucleotides outside the gene matches: 7. CDR3 residues: CASSRGTSGSEETQYF. CDR3 nucleotides: TGTGCCAGCAGCCGCGGGACTAGCGGATCCGAAGAGACCCAGTACTTC.

This chain connects TRBV3-1 (or the pseudogene TRBV3-2) to TRBJ2-1; D might be TRBD1 (6 bases). Germline V gives CDR1 LGHDT, CDR2 YNNKEL (reference sequence). Trimming pared 1 base from V and 5 bases from J, leaving 15 bases between. This CDR3 is built from 16 residues. CDR3 loop: CASSQGWPGANNEQFF. The DNA for the CDR3 is TGTGCCAGCAGCCAAGGTTGGCCAGGGGCAAACAATGAGCAGTTCTTC.

This clone was recorded a few times. The chain links TRBV18 to TRBJ1-2; D is possibly TRBD1 (6 bases). The ends were cut back, 6 bases at V and 5 bases at J, with 19 bases in the middle. Germline V lookup: CDR1 KGHSH, CDR2 LQKENI. CDR3 length: 15 residues. In DNA, the CDR3 is TGTGCCAGCTCCCCCACCGACAGGCCCGTGTATGGCTACACCTTC. Translated: CASSPTDRPVYGYTF.

The V call is TRBV24-1, the J call TRBJ2-7, with 9 positions matching TRBD1. CDR1 and CDR2 (germline): KGHDR, SFDVKD. The junction had 6 bases not matched to a gene; V was cut back by 4 bases and J by 3 bases. The CDR3 length is 15 residues. This CDR3 is CATSDPGQGFYEQYF. CDR3 coding DNA: TGTGCCACCAGTGACCCGGGACAGGGATTCTACGAGCAGTACTTC.

V gene TRBV14 combines with J gene TRBJ2-5, with 7 bases that match TRBD2. Trimming cost V 6 bases and J 7 bases; bases outside gene matches: 11. Germline CDR1 is SGHDN and CDR2 is FVKESK. This CDR3 has 14 residues. Here the CDR3 reads CASSKMWEGTTQYF. DNA for the CDR3: TGTGCCAGCAGTAAGATGTGGGAGGGAACGACCCAGTACTTC.

The gene calls are TRBV3-1 (or the pseudogene TRBV3-2) and TRBJ2-3; perhaps TRBD1 as D (6 bases). The CDR3 sequence is 15 residues long. Germline-derived CDR1 and CDR2 are LGHDT and YNNKEL (reference sequence). V dropped 8 bases and J dropped 0 bases, with 15 bases sitting between them. CDR3: CASSVRGQSTDTQYF. DNA for the CDR3: TGTGCCAGCTCAGTTCGCGGACAGAGCACAGATACGCAGTATTTT.

The V call is TRBV27, the J call TRBJ2-1; D perhaps matches TRBD2 (6 bases). The CDR3 loop spans 15 amino acids. Trimming took 2 bases from V and 4 from J, leaving 12 bases between them. Germline lookup yields CDR1 MNHEY and CDR2 SMNVEV (reference sequence). CDR3 DNA: TGTGCCAGCAGTTTAGGGCGGGAACTGTACAATGAGCAGTTCTTC. Translated, it gives CASSLGRELYNEQFF.

To note about this clone: Different DNA sequences within this sample yield the same CDR3. The chain employs TRBV5-1 and TRBJ2-1; 12 bases are shared with TRBD2. The J segment lost 1 base and the V segment lost 4 bases, leaving 3 bases of the junction unmatched. Germline V gene data show CDR1 as SGHRS and CDR2 as YFSETQ. The CDR3 is 16 residues long. The CDR3 DNA is TGCGCCAGCAGCCCCCTAGCGGGAGGGTCCTACAATGAGCAGTTCTTC. Translated: CASSPLAGGSYNEQFF.

CDR3 loop: CASSQVRLAGDAGTQYF. The CDR3, as DNA: TGTGCCAGCAGCCAAGTCCGACTAGCGGGGGACGCGGGGACCCAGTACTTC. This sequence joins TRBV3-1 (or the pseudogene TRBV3-2) and TRBJ2-5; 12 bases are shared with TRBD2. Germline V gene data show CDR1 as LGHDT and CDR2 as YNNKEL (reference sequence). The CDR3 is 17 residues long. J gave up 7 bases and V 1 base, and 10 bases lay outside the gene matches.

The chain is built from TRBV9 and TRBJ2-1; 9 bases line up with TRBD2. V was pared by 0 bases and J by 2 bases, with 6 bases of the junction left unmatched. The CDR3 covers 17 residues. Per germline, CDR1 SGDLS and CDR2 YYNGEE. The CDR3 spells CASSVGRGGETYNEQFF. The CDR3 bases are TGTGCCAGCAGCGTAGGGCGCGGGGGGGAGACCTACAATGAGCAGTTCTTC.

J is TRBJ2-3 and V is TRBV18, with D possibly TRBD2 on 7 matching bases. Germline V CDR1 and CDR2: KGHSH, LQKENI. The CDR3 spans 17 residues. The V end was cut by 1 base, the J end by 0 bases, with 14 bases between. The CDR3 DNA reads as TGTGCCAGCTCACCACGAGGCGGGGGCCGGAGCACAGATACGCAGTATTTT. Protein: CASSPRGGGRSTDTQYF.

V and J are TRBV10-1 and TRBJ1-5; D is undetermined. V lost 7 bases, J lost 3 bases, and 7 bases lay in between. Germline loops: CDR1 WNHNN, CDR2 SYGVQD (reference sequence). CDR3 size: 12 residues. CDR3 residues: CASIPLNQPQHF. The DNA of the CDR3 is TGCGCCAGCATCCCACTCAATCAGCCCCAGCATTTT.

V usage is TRBV4-1 and J usage is TRBJ2-1; 15 nucleotides match TRBD2. CDR3 length: 17 amino acids. Germline trimming cut 5 bases from V and 8 bases from J; bases unmatched to any gene: 10. CDR1 is MGHRA, CDR2 YSYEKL, per germline. The CDR3 region is CASSERGLAGGPDEQFF. The CDR3 DNA is TGCGCCAGCAGCGAAAGAGGACTAGCGGGAGGGCCTGATGAGCAGTTCTTC.

This rearrangement joins TRBV5-1 to TRBJ2-7; TRBD2 aligns across 11 bases. This CDR3 is 15 amino acids long. From germline, CDR1 is SGHRS and CDR2 YFSETQ. V lost 5 bases and J lost 2; bases outside the gene matches: 6. CDR3 sequence (DNA): TGCGCCAGCAGTCCGACTAGCGGGGTCCCCTACGAGCAGTACTTC. This translates into CASSPTSGVPYEQYF.

The rearrangement uses TRBV27 and TRBJ2-2; the D gene is possibly TRBD2 (5 bases). With 1 base removed from V and 3 bases from J, the gap between germline ends came to 18 bases. The CDR3 length is 18 residues. CDR1 MNHEY and CDR2 SMNVEV come from the germline V gene (reference sequence). In DNA form, the CDR3 reads TGTGCCAGCAGTTTATTGGTGTTTTGGGCGCGGGACACCGGGGAGCTGTTTTTT. Encoded protein: CASSLLVFWARDTGELFF.

The chain carries TRBV18 and TRBJ1-1, with D perhaps matching TRBD1 (5 bases). The CDR3 runs 16 residues. V dropped 3 bases and J dropped 8 bases, with 22 bases sitting between them. Looked up from germline, CDR1 is KGHSH and CDR2 is LQKENI. The CDR3 reads CASSPPGLQGKMEAFF. CDR3 coding DNA: TGTGCCAGCTCACCCCCAGGTCTGCAGGGAAAAATGGAAGCTTTCTTT.

This rearrangement joins TRBV27 to TRBJ2-7, with D possibly matching TRBD2 (6 bases). The V end was cut by 2 bases, the J end by 9 bases, with 26 bases between. This CDR3 has 17 amino acids. Germline-derived CDR1 and CDR2 are MNHEY and SMNVEV (reference sequence). The CDR3 is CASSLGSVGDSLVRQYF. DNA for the CDR3: TGTGCCAGCAGTTTAGGGTCCGTTGGGGACTCCTTAGTAAGGCAGTACTTC.

This chain uses TRBV7-9 with TRBJ1-1, with 7 bases aligning to TRBD1. Germline V gene sequence: CDR1 SEHNR, CDR2 FQNEAQ (reference sequence). V trimming: 7 bases; J trimming: 8 bases; junction bases outside the gene matches: 13. The CDR3 runs 14 residues. The CDR3 here is CASIKPTGPPEAFF. CDR3 coding DNA: TGTGCCAGCATCAAACCGACAGGGCCACCCGAAGCTTTCTTT.